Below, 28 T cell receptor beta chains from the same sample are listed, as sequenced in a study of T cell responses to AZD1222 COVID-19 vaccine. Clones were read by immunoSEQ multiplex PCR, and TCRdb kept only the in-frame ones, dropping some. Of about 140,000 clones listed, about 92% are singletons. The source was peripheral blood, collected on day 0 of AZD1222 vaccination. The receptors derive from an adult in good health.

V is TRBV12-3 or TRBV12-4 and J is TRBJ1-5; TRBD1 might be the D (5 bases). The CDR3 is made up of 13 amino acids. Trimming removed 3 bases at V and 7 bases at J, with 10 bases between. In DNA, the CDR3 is TGTGCCAGCAGTTTCACAGGCTACCAGCCCCAGCATTTT. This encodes CASSFTGYQPQHF.

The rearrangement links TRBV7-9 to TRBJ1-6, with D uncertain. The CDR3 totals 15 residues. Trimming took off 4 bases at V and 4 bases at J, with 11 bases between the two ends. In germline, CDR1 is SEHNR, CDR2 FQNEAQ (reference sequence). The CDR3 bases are TGTGCCAGCAGCTCGGACCGGGAGTATAATTCACCCCTCCACTTT. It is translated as CASSSDREYNSPLHF.

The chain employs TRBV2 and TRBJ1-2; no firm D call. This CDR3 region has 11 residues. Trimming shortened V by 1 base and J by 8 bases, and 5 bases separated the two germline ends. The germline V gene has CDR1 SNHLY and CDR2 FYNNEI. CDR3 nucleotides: TGTGCCAGCAGTGAAGTCCGCGGCTACACCTTC. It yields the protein CASSEVRGYTF.

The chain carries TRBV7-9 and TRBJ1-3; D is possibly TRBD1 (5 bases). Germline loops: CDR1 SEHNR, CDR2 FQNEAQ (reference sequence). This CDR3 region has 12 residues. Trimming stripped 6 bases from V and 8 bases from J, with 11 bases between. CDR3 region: CASRPRGDTIYF. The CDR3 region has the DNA TGTGCCAGCAGACCACGAGGGGACACCATATATTTT.

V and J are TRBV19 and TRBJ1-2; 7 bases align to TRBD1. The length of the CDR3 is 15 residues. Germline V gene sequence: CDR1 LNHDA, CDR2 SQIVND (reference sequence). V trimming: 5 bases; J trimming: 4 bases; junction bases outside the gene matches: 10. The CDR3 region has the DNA TGTGCCAGTAGTGTGGACAGGCTGGGTTTCTATGGCTACACCTTC. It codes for CASSVDRLGFYGYTF.

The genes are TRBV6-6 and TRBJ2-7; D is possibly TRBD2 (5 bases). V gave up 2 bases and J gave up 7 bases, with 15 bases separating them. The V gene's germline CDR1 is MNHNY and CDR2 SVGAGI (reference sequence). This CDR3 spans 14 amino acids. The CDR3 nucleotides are TGTGCCAGCAGTTACACGCGCAGCGGAAAGGAGCAGTACTTC. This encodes CASSYTRSGKEQYF.

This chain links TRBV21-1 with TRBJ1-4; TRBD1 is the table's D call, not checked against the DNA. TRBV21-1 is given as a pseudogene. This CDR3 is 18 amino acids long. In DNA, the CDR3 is TGTGCCAGCAGCAAAGATGGGGGGACAGGGCGTACTAATGAAAAACTGTTTTTT. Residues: CASSKDGGTGRTNEKLFF.

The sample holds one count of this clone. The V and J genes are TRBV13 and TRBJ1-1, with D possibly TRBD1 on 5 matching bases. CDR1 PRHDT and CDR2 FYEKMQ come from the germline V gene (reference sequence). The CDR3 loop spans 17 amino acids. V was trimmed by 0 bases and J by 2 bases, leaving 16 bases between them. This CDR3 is CASSLGTVRGYNTEAFF. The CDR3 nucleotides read TGTGCCAGCAGCTTAGGCACGGTTAGGGGATATAACACTGAAGCTTTCTTT.

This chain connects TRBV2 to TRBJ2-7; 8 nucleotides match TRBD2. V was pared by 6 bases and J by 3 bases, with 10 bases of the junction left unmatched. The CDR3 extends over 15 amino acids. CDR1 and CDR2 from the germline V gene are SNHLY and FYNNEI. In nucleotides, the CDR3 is TGTGCCAGCAGGGAATCCGGGGGGGCCAGCTACGAGCAGTACTTC. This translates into CASRESGGASYEQYF.

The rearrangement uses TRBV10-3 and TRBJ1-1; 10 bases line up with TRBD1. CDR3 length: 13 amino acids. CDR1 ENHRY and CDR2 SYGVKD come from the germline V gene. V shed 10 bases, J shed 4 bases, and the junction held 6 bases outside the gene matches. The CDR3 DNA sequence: TGTGCCAGTACCGGGACAGGGGTCACTGAAGCTTTCTTT. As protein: CASTGTGVTEAFF.

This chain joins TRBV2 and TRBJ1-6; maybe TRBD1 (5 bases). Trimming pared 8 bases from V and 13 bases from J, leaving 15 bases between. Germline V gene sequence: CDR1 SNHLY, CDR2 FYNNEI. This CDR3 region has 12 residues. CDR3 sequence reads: CASLGGPGPLHF. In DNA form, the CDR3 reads TGTGCCAGCCTGGGGGGACCAGGGCCCCTCCACTTT.

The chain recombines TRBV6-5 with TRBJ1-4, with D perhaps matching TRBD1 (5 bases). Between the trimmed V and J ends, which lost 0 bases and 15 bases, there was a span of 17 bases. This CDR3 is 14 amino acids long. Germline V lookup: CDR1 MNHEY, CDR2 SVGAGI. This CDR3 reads CASSYSDRGSGVFF. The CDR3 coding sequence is TGTGCCAGCAGTTACTCGGACCGGGGCTCTGGGGTGTTTTTT.

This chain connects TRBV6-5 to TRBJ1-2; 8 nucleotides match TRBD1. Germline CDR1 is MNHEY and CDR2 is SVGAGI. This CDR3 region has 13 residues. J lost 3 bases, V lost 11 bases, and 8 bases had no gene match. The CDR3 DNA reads TGTGCCGCCCGACAGGGGTTGGACTATGGCTACACCTTC. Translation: CAARQGLDYGYTF.

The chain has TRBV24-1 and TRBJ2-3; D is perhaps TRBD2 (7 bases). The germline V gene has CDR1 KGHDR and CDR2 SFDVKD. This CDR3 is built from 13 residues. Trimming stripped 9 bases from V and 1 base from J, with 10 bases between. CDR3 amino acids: CATGGAGTDTQYF. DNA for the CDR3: TGTGCCACCGGGGGGGCGGGCACAGATACGCAGTATTTT.

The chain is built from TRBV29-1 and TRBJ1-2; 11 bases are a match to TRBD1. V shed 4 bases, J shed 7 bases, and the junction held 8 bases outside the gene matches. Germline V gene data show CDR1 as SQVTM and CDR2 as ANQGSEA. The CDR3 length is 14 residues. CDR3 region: CSVVGGQGVSGYTF. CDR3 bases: TGCAGCGTTGTGGGGGGACAGGGGGTCTCTGGCTACACCTTC.

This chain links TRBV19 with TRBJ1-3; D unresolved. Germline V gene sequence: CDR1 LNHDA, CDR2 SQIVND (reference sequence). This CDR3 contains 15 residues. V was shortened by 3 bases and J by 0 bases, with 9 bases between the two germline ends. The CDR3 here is CASSMRENSGNTIYF. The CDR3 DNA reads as TGTGCCAGTAGTATGCGGGAAAACTCTGGAAACACCATATATTTT.

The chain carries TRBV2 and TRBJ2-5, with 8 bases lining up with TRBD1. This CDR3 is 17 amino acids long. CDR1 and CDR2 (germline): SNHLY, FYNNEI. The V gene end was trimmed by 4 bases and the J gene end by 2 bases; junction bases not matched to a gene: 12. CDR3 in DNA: TGTGCCAGCAGTGGGTCTATCGTAGGGACAGGACAAGAGACCCAGTACTTC. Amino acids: CASSGSIVGTGQETQYF.

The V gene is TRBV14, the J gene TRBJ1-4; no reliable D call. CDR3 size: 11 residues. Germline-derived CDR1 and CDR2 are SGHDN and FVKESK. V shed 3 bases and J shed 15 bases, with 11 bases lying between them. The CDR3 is CASSHGVRLFF. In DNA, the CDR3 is TGTGCCAGCAGCCATGGGGTCAGATTGTTTTTT.

CDR3 amino acids: CASSEFRRNQPQHF. The CDR3 DNA sequence: TGTGCCAGCAGTGAATTCCGTCGCAATCAGCCCCAGCATTTT. This chain connects TRBV2 to TRBJ1-5; D is ambiguous. Trimming cost V 2 bases and J 2 bases, with 7 bases left between them. The CDR3 extends over 14 amino acids. Germline-derived CDR1 and CDR2 are SNHLY and FYNNEI.

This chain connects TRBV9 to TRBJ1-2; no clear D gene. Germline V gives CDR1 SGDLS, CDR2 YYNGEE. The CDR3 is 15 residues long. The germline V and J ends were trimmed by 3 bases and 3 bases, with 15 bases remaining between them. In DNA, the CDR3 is TGTGCCAGCAGCGCCGATGCGGGCTTCGACTATGGCTACACCTTC. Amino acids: CASSADAGFDYGYTF. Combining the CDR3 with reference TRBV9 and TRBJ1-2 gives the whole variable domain DSGVTQTPKHLITATGQRVTLRCSPRSGDLSVYWYQQSLDQGLQFLIQYYNGEERAKGNILERFSAQQFPDLHSELNLSSLELGDSALYFCASSADAGFDYGYTFGSGTRLTVV.

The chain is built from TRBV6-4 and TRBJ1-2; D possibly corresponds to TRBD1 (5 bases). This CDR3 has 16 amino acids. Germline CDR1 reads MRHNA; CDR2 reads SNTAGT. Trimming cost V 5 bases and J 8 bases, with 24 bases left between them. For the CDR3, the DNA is TGTGCCAGCAGTCCCGACTACCCGACGGGGGTGAGGGGCTACACCTTC. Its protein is CASSPDYPTGVRGYTF.

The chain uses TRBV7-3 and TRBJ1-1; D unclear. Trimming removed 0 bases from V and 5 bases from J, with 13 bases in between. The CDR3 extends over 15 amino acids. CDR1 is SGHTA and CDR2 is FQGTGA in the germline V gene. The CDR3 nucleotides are TGTGCCAGCAGCTTAACGTCAGGAGGAGGGACTGAAGCTTTCTTT. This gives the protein CASSLTSGGGTEAFF.

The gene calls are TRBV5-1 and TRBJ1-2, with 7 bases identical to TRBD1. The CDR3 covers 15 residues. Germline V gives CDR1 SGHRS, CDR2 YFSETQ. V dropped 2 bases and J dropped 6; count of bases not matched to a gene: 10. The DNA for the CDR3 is TGCGCCAGCAGCTTAGGGGACAGAGTTATTCATGGCTACACCTTC. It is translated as CASSLGDRVIHGYTF. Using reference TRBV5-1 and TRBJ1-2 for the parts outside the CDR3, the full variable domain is KAGVTQTPRYLIKTRGQQVTLSCSPISGHRSVSWYQQTPGQGLQFLFEYFSETQRNKGNFPGRFSGRQFSNSRSEMNVSTLELGDSALYLCASSLGDRVIHGYTFGSGTRLTVV.

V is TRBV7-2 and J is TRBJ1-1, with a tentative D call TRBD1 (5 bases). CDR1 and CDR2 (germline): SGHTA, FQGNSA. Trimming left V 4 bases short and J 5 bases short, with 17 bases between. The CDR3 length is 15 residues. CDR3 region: CASSSSPRVGTEAFF. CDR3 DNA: TGTGCCAGCAGCTCGAGTCCCAGGGTCGGGACTGAAGCTTTCTTT.

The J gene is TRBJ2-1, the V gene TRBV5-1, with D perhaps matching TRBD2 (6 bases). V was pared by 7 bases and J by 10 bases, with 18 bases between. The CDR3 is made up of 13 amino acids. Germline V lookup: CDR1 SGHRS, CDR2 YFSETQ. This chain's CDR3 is CASGTQRAPEQFF. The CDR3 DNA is TGCGCCAGCGGAACTCAGCGGGCACCAGAGCAGTTCTTC.

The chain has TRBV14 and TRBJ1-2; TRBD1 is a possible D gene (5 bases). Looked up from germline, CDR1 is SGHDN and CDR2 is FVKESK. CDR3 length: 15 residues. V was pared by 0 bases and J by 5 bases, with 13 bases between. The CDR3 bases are TGTGCCAGCAGCCAAGATTGGGGGGAACGTTATGGCTACACCTTC. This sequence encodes CASSQDWGERYGYTF.

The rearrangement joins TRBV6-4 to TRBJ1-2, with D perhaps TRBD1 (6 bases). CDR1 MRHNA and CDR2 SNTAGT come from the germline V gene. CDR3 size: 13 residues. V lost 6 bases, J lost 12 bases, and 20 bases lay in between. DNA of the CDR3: TGTGCCAGCAGACCTAGGATGAGGGGGAGGAACACCTTC. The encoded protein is CASRPRMRGRNTF.

Written as DNA, the CDR3 is TGTGCCAGCAGCTTAGTCAGGGTTAGCTCTGGGGCCAACGTCCTGACTTTC. Its protein product is CASSLVRVSSGANVLTF. The chain combines TRBV7-8 with TRBJ2-6; D might be TRBD1 (5 bases). Trimming removed 1 base at V and 0 bases at J, with 10 bases between. In germline, CDR1 is SGHVS, CDR2 FQNEAQ. The CDR3 consists of 17 residues.